The entry that follows covers one T cell receptor beta chain sequence. The sample belongs to a study of OX40 agonist ivuxolimab in advanced cancers. The CDR3 runs to 11 residues. CDR1 is DFQATT and CDR2 is SNEGSKA in the germline V gene (reference sequence). V was clipped by 6 bases and J by 8 bases, with 13 bases between them. Profiling relied on immunoSEQ multiplex PCR, and the TCRdb table lists in-frame clones only, not all of them. Among 90,000 to 100,000 clones listed, roughly 87% were seen once. This chain links TRBV20-1 with TRBJ1-2; D gene ambiguous. The sample consisted of CD4+ or CD8+ T cells sorted from blood, taken in a trial of the OX40 agonist ivuxolimab. The sequence derives from an adult with an advanced solid tumor such as melanoma, head and neck, liver or kidney cancer. The CDR3 bases are TGCAGTGCCCAGAAACCGGCAGGCTACACCTTC. Residues: CSAQKPAGYTF.